Listed here are 12 T cell receptor beta chains from one sample, sequenced in a study of cytomegalovirus exposure and HLA in healthy donors. Use of 60 Vbeta and 13 Jbeta primers characterized the PCR. Produced via immunoSEQ multiplex PCR; TCRdb's table is partial and in-frame only. This sample has roughly 150,000 clones, with roughly 75% found just once. The sample consisted of PBMCs. These TCRs come from a man between 18 and 29 years old in good health and CMV-seronegative.

The chain employs TRBV27 and TRBJ2-2; possible D gene TRBD1, 6 bases. CDR1 and CDR2 from the germline V gene are MNHEY and SMNVEV (reference sequence). Between the trimmed V and J ends, which lost 0 bases and 6 bases, there was a span of 11 bases. This CDR3 is 15 amino acids long. The CDR3 region is CASSLSVQGAGELFF. CDR3 DNA: TGTGCCAGCAGTTTATCGGTACAGGGAGCCGGGGAGCTGTTTTTT.

This sequence joins TRBV28 and TRBJ2-5; maybe TRBD2 (6 bases). This CDR3 has 13 residues. V was pared by 5 bases and J by 11 bases, with 18 bases between. Germline V gene data show CDR1 as MDHEN and CDR2 as SYDVKM. The CDR3 DNA sequence: TGTGCCAGCAGTCTCCCGGGTCGCGGGGAGCAGTACTTC. This codes for CASSLPGRGEQYF.

This clone was picked up one time. The chain employs TRBV5-1 and TRBJ2-1; D not certain. Germline CDR1 is SGHRS and CDR2 is YFSETQ. The ends were cut back, 0 bases at V and 8 bases at J, with 9 bases in the middle. The CDR3 is 13 amino acids. The CDR3 spells CASSLVPPDEQFF. The CDR3 nucleotides read TGCGCCAGCAGCTTGGTTCCCCCCGATGAGCAGTTCTTC. Full variable domain (missing parts from reference TRBV5-1 and TRBJ2-1): KAGVTQTPRYLIKTRGQQVTLSCSPISGHRSVSWYQQTPGQGLQFLFEYFSETQRNKGNFPGRFSGRQFSNSRSEMNVSTLELGDSALYLCASSLVPPDEQFFGPGTRLTVL.

This chain uses TRBV29-1 with TRBJ1-1; D remains unclear. Trimming removed 6 bases from V and 3 bases from J, with 8 bases in between. In germline, CDR1 is SQVTM, CDR2 ANQGSEA. This CDR3 region has 11 residues. The CDR3 DNA reads as TGCAGCGTCAGACGGGACACTGAAGCTTTCTTT. Translating gives CSVRRDTEAFF.

The V and J genes are TRBV19 and TRBJ2-1, with 12 bases aligning to TRBD2. V gave up 5 bases and J gave up 3 bases; unmatched junction bases: 5. Per germline, CDR1 LNHDA and CDR2 SQIVND (reference sequence). This CDR3 contains 16 residues. CDR3 in amino acids: CASSSPSGGVYNEQFF. The CDR3 region has the DNA TGTGCCAGTAGTTCACCTAGCGGGGGGGTCTACAATGAGCAGTTCTTC.

The chain has TRBV5-1 and TRBJ1-5; 8 nucleotides align to TRBD1. This CDR3 contains 15 residues. The V segment lost 4 bases and the J segment 7 bases; nucleotides outside the gene matches: 10. Germline V gives CDR1 SGHRS, CDR2 YFSETQ. DNA for the CDR3: TGCGCCAGCAGCGTATCCGCGACAGGGGACCAGCCCCAGCATTTT. It encodes CASSVSATGDQPQHF.

This chain uses TRBV28 with TRBJ2-6; D perhaps matches TRBD2 (5 bases). Germline V gene lookup returns CDR1 MDHEN and CDR2 SYDVKM. The CDR3 runs 15 residues. The V and J ends lost 2 bases and 1 base respectively, with 6 bases between them. In DNA, the CDR3 is TGTGCCAGCAGTTTACCGGGGTCTGGGGCCAACGTCCTGACTTTC. Its translation is CASSLPGSGANVLTF.

This clone was seen only a few times. The V call is TRBV6-1, the J call TRBJ2-2, with TRBD2 identical over 11 bases. The germline V gene encodes CDR1 MNHNS and CDR2 SASEGT. The CDR3 runs 15 residues. With V trimmed by 6 bases and J by 3 bases, 3 bases remained unmatched. The CDR3 nucleotides read TGTGCCAGCAGGCAACTAGCGGGGGACACCGGGGAGCTGTTTTTT. Translation gives CASRQLAGDTGELFF.

For the CDR3, the DNA is TGTGCCAGCAGCGGGGCAGCGGGCCAGGGGGCTAATGAGCAGTTCTTC. It yields the protein CASSGAAGQGANEQFF. J is TRBJ2-1 and V is TRBV7-6; the match to TRBD1 covers 8 bases. CDR1 is SGHVS, CDR2 FNYEAQ, per germline. V trimming: 5 bases; J trimming: 7 bases; junction bases outside the gene matches: 13. This CDR3 spans 16 amino acids.

The table lists this clone with a few counts. The chain links TRBV29-1 to TRBJ1-1; D is undetermined. Germline-derived CDR1 and CDR2 are SQVTM and ANQGSEA. The CDR3 consists of 14 residues. V lost 3 bases to trimming and J lost 4 bases, with 15 bases between them. DNA of the CDR3: TGCAGCGTTGAGCCCTACACGGGTGGCACTGAAGCTTTCTTT. Its translation: CSVEPYTGGTEAFF.

The chain recombines TRBV28 with TRBJ1-5; the D is unclear. This CDR3 has 12 amino acids. Germline V gene sequence: CDR1 MDHEN, CDR2 SYDVKM. Trimming took 7 bases from V and 9 from J, leaving 13 bases between them. This chain's CDR3 is CASTAPRGPQHF. CDR3 coding DNA: TGTGCCAGCACCGCCCCTCGGGGGCCCCAGCATTTT.

The rearrangement joins TRBV7-2 to TRBJ1-5; D gene ambiguous. The germline V gene encodes CDR1 SGHTA and CDR2 FQGNSA. CDR3 size: 13 residues. Between the trimmed V and J ends, which lost 4 bases and 5 bases, there was a span of 9 bases. The CDR3 nucleotides read TGTGCCAGCAGCTCTGATCAGGATCAGCCCCAGCATTTT. This translates into CASSSDQDQPQHF.